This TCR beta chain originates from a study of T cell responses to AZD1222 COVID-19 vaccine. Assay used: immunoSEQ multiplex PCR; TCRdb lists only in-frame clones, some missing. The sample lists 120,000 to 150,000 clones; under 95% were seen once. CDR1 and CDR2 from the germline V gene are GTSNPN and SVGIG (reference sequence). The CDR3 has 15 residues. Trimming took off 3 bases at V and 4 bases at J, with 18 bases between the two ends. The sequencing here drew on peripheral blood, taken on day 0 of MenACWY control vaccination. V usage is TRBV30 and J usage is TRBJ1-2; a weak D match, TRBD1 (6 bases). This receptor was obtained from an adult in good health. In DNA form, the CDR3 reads TGTGCCTGGAGAAAAACCGGGACAAACCGCTATGGCTACACCTTC. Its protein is CAWRKTGTNRYGYTF.